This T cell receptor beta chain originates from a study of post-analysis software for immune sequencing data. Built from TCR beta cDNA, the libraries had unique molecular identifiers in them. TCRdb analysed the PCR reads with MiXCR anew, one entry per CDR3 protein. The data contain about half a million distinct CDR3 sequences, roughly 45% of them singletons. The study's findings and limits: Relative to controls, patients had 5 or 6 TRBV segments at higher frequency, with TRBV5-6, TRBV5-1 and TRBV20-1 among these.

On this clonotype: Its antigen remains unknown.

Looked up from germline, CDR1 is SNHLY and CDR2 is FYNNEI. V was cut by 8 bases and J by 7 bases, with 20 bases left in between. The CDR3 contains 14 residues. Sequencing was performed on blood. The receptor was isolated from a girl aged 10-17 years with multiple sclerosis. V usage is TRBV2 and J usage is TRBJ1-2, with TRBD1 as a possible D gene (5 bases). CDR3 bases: TGTGCCAGCCCCACGATCGGGGGGAAGGGTGGCTACACCTTC. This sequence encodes CASPTIGGKGGYTF.